The sequence of this T cell receptor (beta chain) was determined in a study of blood T cell repertoires in COVID-19. Original methodology: Estimates of nucleated cell counts were drawn from the amplification of reference gene primers. Libraries were prepared by immunoSEQ multiplex PCR; TCRdb keeps only in-frame clonotypes and omits some of them. The DNA gave D and trimming, while V, J and clone size come from that table. The table lists around 170,000 clones, under 90% of them singletons. Participants spanned ages about 18 to 90 years and resided in fewer than 30 US areas. Among Cohort 3 donors, those recovered had two negative PCRs, clearance, or symptom resolution. Input material: PBMCs or T cells enriched from blood (not recorded which). The sequence came from a man aged 50 to 60 who had recovered from COVID-19.

The CDR3 nucleotides are TGTGCCAGCAGTTCCCGGCGGGGGCACACCGGGGAGCTGTTTTTT. Its protein product is CASSSRRGHTGELFF. V gene TRBV6-5 combines with J gene TRBJ2-2, with D perhaps TRBD2 (7 bases). CDR1 and CDR2 from the germline V gene are MNHEY and SVGAGI. Trimming removed 4 bases from V and 3 bases from J, with 12 bases in between. This CDR3 is built from 15 residues.